The clone carrying this T cell receptor (beta chain) appeared a few times. Arm-PCR of CDR3 regions with iRepertoire HTBI primers generated TCR beta libraries. TCRdb independently ran MiXCR on the multiplex PCR reads; one entry per CDR3 protein. The sample lists hundreds of thousands of distinct CDR3 sequences; 12% were seen once. The data originate from a study of regulatory T cells in long-lasting Graves disease. Time point of the sample: newly diagnosed GD, antithyroid drugs for less than 3 months. The TCR library was made from RNA that had been extracted from PBMCs in TRIzol. An endocrinology department located in Xi'an, China, was where the patients came from. V was cut by 6 bases and J by 4 bases, with 7 bases left in between. The CDR3 is 11 residues long. Germline loops: CDR1 MNHNS, CDR2 SASEGT. The sample also formed part of further work on T cells in Graves' hyperthyroidism and ophthalmopathy. Per that study: TCR CDR3 regions were first amplified by RT-PCR with HTBI primers. The blood repertoire included most of the expanded thyroid clonotypes above 0.001.

This chain uses TRBV6-1 with TRBJ2-7; D ambiguous. The sequence was obtained from a woman aged 25 to 45 with Graves disease. Sequences were derived from peripheral blood mononuclear cells (PBMCs), sampled at new diagnosis, from a patient treated with antithyroid drugs. The CDR3 region is CASRLSYEQYF. In nucleotides, the CDR3 is TGTGCCAGCAGACTCAGTTACGAGCAGTACTTC.